This TCR beta chain was observed in a study of blood T cell repertoires in COVID-19. The authors' processing: How many nucleated cells were present was estimated from reference gene primer amplification. Profiled with immunoSEQ multiplex PCR; TCRdb holds only in-frame clones, not every one. V, J and clone size reflect that table, while D and trimming were determined from the DNA. The sample yields 200,000 to 250,000 clones, 75% to 90% seen once. Trimming at V came to 8 bases and at J to 6 bases, leaving 3 bases not matched to a gene. Germline V lookup: CDR1 DFQATT, CDR2 SNEGSKA (reference sequence). CDR3 size: 11 residues.

The sequence came from an elderly woman with COVID-19, enrolled during active disease. The genes are TRBV20-1 and TRBJ2-7; 11 bases match TRBD1. The sample comprised peripheral blood. CDR3 DNA: TGCAGTCCCGGGACAGGGGGCGAGCAGTACTTC. The encoded protein is CSPGTGGEQYF.